The rows below give T cell receptor beta chains drawn from one sample of a study of cytomegalovirus exposure and HLA in healthy donors. Sequencing was performed with immunoSEQ multiplex PCR; in TCRdb, only in-frame clones are kept and a portion is missing. The sample yields 110,000 to 150,000 clones, about 71% seen once. Sequenced input: PBMCs. Receptors originate from a woman aged 60-75 years in good health and CMV-seropositive. The conserved cysteine and the conserved F or W are not part of the CDR3 here.

v_gene | CDR3aa
TRBV29-1 | SVEASKYGYT
TRBV18 | ASSLGTGPEAF
TRBV29-1 | SVGSPNRLAF
TRBV5-4 | ASRDRSYDEQF
TRBV19 | ASRRQSLMNTEAF
TRBV2 | ASSGVGAGYTEAF
TRBV11-2 | ASSSPGTGWETQY
TRBV6-1 | ASRETGGYGYT
TRBV27 | ASSFPPEQETQY
TRBV6-6 | ASSFTANTEAF